A single sample is the source of the 15 T cell receptor beta chains below, sequenced in a study of OX40 agonist ivuxolimab in advanced cancers. TCRdb keeps only in-frame clones here, not all; method: immunoSEQ multiplex PCR. The sample comprises approximately 26,000 clones, roughly nine tenths of which are singletons, and 15% rests with the top ten. The sample here was CD4+ or CD8+ T cells sorted from blood, taken in a trial of the OX40 agonist ivuxolimab. The receptors originated from an adult with an advanced solid tumor such as melanoma, head and neck, liver or kidney cancer.

This clone occurred once. CDR3 sequence: CASSSGLAGLNTGELFF. For the CDR3, the DNA is TGTGCCAGCAGCTCGGGACTAGCGGGTTTGAACACCGGGGAGCTGTTTTTT. This sequence joins TRBV5-8 and TRBJ2-2; 12 positions agree with TRBD2. The V gene end was trimmed by 3 bases and the J gene end by 1 base; junction bases not matched to a gene: 4. The CDR3 covers 17 residues. CDR1 is SGHTS and CDR2 is YDEGEE in the germline V gene.

V and J are TRBV27 and TRBJ2-3; D unclear. The CDR3 consists of 12 residues. Looked up from germline, CDR1 is MNHEY and CDR2 is SMNVEV (reference sequence). Trimming stripped 4 bases from V and 5 bases from J, with 7 bases between. The CDR3 DNA sequence: TGTGCCAGCAGTTCCCTATTAGATACGCAGTATTTT. This gives the protein CASSSLLDTQYF.

The chain recombines TRBV19 with TRBJ1-5; D is undetermined. Germline-derived CDR1 and CDR2 are LNHDA and SQIVND (reference sequence). V gave up 3 bases and J gave up 2 bases, with 5 bases separating them. The CDR3 totals 13 residues. CDR3 nucleotide sequence: TGTGCCAGTAGTATCTTCCGCAATCAGCCCCAGCATTTT. This codes for CASSIFRNQPQHF.

The gene calls are TRBV21-1 and TRBJ2-5; the table's D call of TRBD1 was not tested on the DNA. TRBV21-1 is a pseudogene segment. The CDR3 is 16 amino acids. The CDR3 sequence: CASSKARHRGGKTQYF. As DNA, the CDR3 is TGTGCCAGCAGCAAAGCCCGACACAGGGGAGGAAAGACCCAGTACTTC.

This rearrangement joins TRBV5-1 to TRBJ1-1; D remains unclear. This CDR3 contains 15 residues. Trimming shortened V by 0 bases and J by 1 base, and 10 bases separated the two germline ends. Germline values: CDR1 SGHRS, CDR2 YFSETQ. The CDR3 sequence: CASSLDRWQNTEAFF. Here the CDR3 DNA reads TGCGCCAGCAGCTTGGATAGGTGGCAGAACACTGAAGCTTTCTTT.

V gene TRBV9 combines with J gene TRBJ2-7, with TRBD1 identical over 10 bases. Germline V gene sequence: CDR1 SGDLS, CDR2 YYNGEE. CDR3 size: 16 residues. Losses at the gene ends were 0 bases for V and 7 bases for J; bases not matched to a gene: 10. CDR3 amino acids: CASSVEGTGVPEEQYF. The CDR3 nucleotides read TGTGCCAGCAGCGTAGAGGGGACAGGGGTTCCGGAGGAGCAGTACTTC. Looking up the rest from reference TRBV9 and TRBJ2-7 gives the full variable domain: DSGVTQTPKHLITATGQRVTLRCSPRSGDLSVYWYQQSLDQGLQFLIQYYNGEERAKGNILERFSAQQFPDLHSELNLSSLELGDSALYFCASSVEGTGVPEEQYFGPGTRLTVT.

The V gene is TRBV15, the J gene TRBJ2-7; a possible D gene is TRBD2 (6 bases). The CDR3 spans 15 residues. Trimming took off 1 base at V and 4 bases at J, with 14 bases between the two ends. CDR1 and CDR2 from the germline V gene are LNHNV and YYDKDF (reference sequence). CDR3: CATSRGVDGTYEQYF. The DNA of the CDR3 is TGTGCCACCAGCAGAGGGGTTGACGGGACTTACGAGCAGTACTTC.

The V call is TRBV5-1, the J call TRBJ1-4; 10 positions agree with TRBD1. The CDR3 loop spans 15 amino acids. Germline assignment: CDR1 SGHRS and CDR2 YFSETQ. V shed 5 bases and J 7 bases; nucleotides not matched to a gene: 8. This CDR3 reads CASRQGGTGVEKLFF. The CDR3, as DNA: TGCGCCAGCAGACAGGGCGGGACAGGGGTTGAAAAACTGTTTTTT.

The chain employs TRBV11-1 and TRBJ1-1; tentative D call: TRBD1 (5 bases). CDR3 length: 15 amino acids. The germline V and J ends were trimmed by 4 bases and 5 bases, with 17 bases remaining between them. Per the germline V gene, CDR1 is SGHAT and CDR2 is FQDESV (reference sequence). The CDR3 region has the DNA TGTGCCAGCAGCTCGCCACAGGCTTTTCTAACTGAAGCTTTCTTT. Its translation: CASSSPQAFLTEAFF.

This clone was seen a few times. This chain joins TRBV9 and TRBJ2-2, with TRBD2 matching over 8 bases. Trimming took 4 bases from V and 6 from J; bases not matched to a gene: 2. This CDR3 comprises 13 residues. Per germline, CDR1 SGDLS and CDR2 YYNGEE. CDR3 region: CASSSAGAGELFF. DNA for the CDR3: TGTGCCAGCAGCTCAGCGGGAGCCGGGGAGCTGTTTTTT.

The V gene is TRBV5-4, the J gene TRBJ2-5, with 7 bases matching TRBD2. Trimming removed 4 bases from V and 4 bases from J; junction bases left unmatched: 16. CDR1 SGHNT and CDR2 YYREEE come from the germline V gene (reference sequence). The CDR3 consists of 17 residues. The CDR3 DNA is TGTGCCAGCAGCATAGGACTAGAGCAGGAGTGGGGAGAGACCCAGTACTTC. Amino acid sequence: CASSIGLEQEWGETQYF.

The genes are TRBV27 and TRBJ2-7; D ambiguous. Deletions cut 4 bases from V and 2 bases from J, with 9 bases between. The V gene's germline CDR1 is MNHEY and CDR2 SMNVEV (reference sequence). This CDR3 is built from 13 residues. The CDR3 loop reads CASSYARTYEQYF. CDR3 in DNA: TGTGCCAGCAGTTACGCACGGACCTACGAGCAGTACTTC.

V and J are TRBV5-1 and TRBJ2-5, with TRBD2 matching 9 bases. The J call may be faulty, since TRBJ2-7 better matches the DNA end. Germline CDR1 and CDR2: SGHRS and YFSETQ. The CDR3 is made up of 15 amino acids. The CDR3 region has the DNA TGCGCCAGCAGCTTGGAATGGCTAGCGGGATACGAGCAGTACTTC. The encoded protein is CASSLEWLAGYEQYF.

The gene calls are TRBV4-3 and TRBJ2-1; 11 nucleotides agree with TRBD2. Germline lookup yields CDR1 LGHNA and CDR2 YSLEER. The CDR3 sequence is 15 residues long. Trimming took 3 bases from V and 4 from J; bases not matched to a gene: 2. Here the CDR3 reads CASSQTSGVYNEQFF. The CDR3 bases are TGCGCCAGCAGCCAGACTAGCGGGGTGTACAATGAGCAGTTCTTC.

V and J are TRBV27 and TRBJ2-7; TRBD2 aligns across 12 bases. Germline V gives CDR1 MNHEY, CDR2 SMNVEV (reference sequence). The CDR3 covers 15 residues. With 3 bases clipped from V and 4 bases from J, the junction kept 4 bases outside the gene matches. The CDR3 is CASSLTSGSLYEQYF. Written as DNA, the CDR3 is TGTGCCAGCAGTTTGACTAGCGGGAGCTTGTACGAGCAGTACTTC.